What follows are 8 T cell receptor beta chains derived from one specimen sequenced in a study of regulatory T cells in long-lasting Graves disease. Construction of the TCR beta libraries employed iRepertoire HTBI primers in conjunction with Arm-PCR of CDR3 regions. TCRdb re-derived calls from the multiplex PCR reads in MiXCR, one entry per CDR3 protein. The sample holds roughly 450,000 distinct CDR3 sequences, less than 25% seen once. Noted time point: persistent/refractory GD, antithyroid drugs over 5 years with positive TRAb. Isolated PBMC RNA provided the starting material for the TCR library. The sequencing used peripheral blood mononuclear cells (PBMCs), collected when the disease was refractory, from a patient treated with antithyroid drugs. The receptors originated from a female donor with Graves disease.

This clonotype appeared many times. The V and J genes are TRBV12-3 or TRBV12-4 and TRBJ2-7; no clear D gene. There are 12 residues in the CDR3. V lost 6 bases and J lost 6, with 12 bases in between. This chain's CDR3 is CASSLRSGEQYF. In DNA, the CDR3 is TGTGCCAGCAGCCTGCGGAGTGGCGAGCAGTACTTC.

This clonotype was counted many times. The rearrangement uses TRBV29-1 and TRBJ2-7, with D perhaps being TRBD1 or TRBD2 (5 bases each). Germline V gene sequence: CDR1 SQVTM, CDR2 ANQGSEA. This CDR3 contains 12 residues. V was pared by 6 bases and J by 6 bases, with 15 bases between. The CDR3 loop is CSVPDQGTEQYF. CDR3 in DNA: TGCAGCGTCCCAGATCAAGGGACCGAGCAGTACTTC.

The gene calls are TRBV6-2 or TRBV6-3 and TRBJ2-5, with D perhaps TRBD1 or TRBD2 (5 bases each). This CDR3 has 14 residues. Looked up from germline, CDR1 is MNHEY and CDR2 is SVGEGT. Trimming shortened V by 4 bases and J by 5 bases, and 14 bases separated the two germline ends. In DNA, the CDR3 is TGTGCCAGCAGTTCCCTGGGGACCGGGGAGACCCAGTACTTC. It yields the protein CASSSLGTGETQYF.

This clonotype was detected only a few times. The chain carries TRBV11-2 and TRBJ1-3; D ambiguous. Germline-derived CDR1 and CDR2 are SGHAT and FQNNGV. Trimming removed 5 bases at V and 4 bases at J, with 6 bases between. The CDR3 contains 12 residues. CDR3 bases: TGTGCCAGCAGCCAGACAGGAAACACCATATATTTT. Its protein is CASSQTGNTIYF.

This clonotype was seen many times. V usage is TRBV7-8 and J usage is TRBJ2-5; 9 bases match TRBD1. The CDR3 consists of 15 residues. V gave up 5 bases and J gave up 5 bases; unmatched junction bases: 9. Germline CDR1 reads SGHVS; CDR2 reads FQNEAQ. This CDR3 reads CASSMPGQGGETQYF. As DNA, the CDR3 is TGTGCCAGCAGCATGCCGGGACAGGGCGGCGAGACCCAGTACTTC.

This clonotype showed up just a few times. This chain joins TRBV12-3 or TRBV12-4 and TRBJ2-1; 8 bases agree with TRBD2. The junction had 8 bases not matched to a gene; V was cut back by 7 bases and J by 6 bases. This CDR3 region has 14 residues. CDR3 sequence (DNA): TGTGCCAGCAACGGAGCGGGAGCCCCCAATGAGCAGTTCTTC. Protein: CASNGAGAPNEQFF.

In its sample, this clonotype was seen a few times. The chain uses TRBV30 and TRBJ2-5; 7 bases match TRBD2. Germline V gene sequence: CDR1 GTSNPN, CDR2 SVGIG (reference sequence). Unmatched junction bases numbered 12, after V lost 0 bases and J lost 5 bases. This CDR3 is 16 amino acids long. In nucleotides, the CDR3 is TGTGCCTGGAGTGTCAATTTGGGCGGGAGAGGCGAGACCCAGTACTTC. Amino acid sequence: CAWSVNLGGRGETQYF. Variable domain in full (rest from reference TRBV30 and TRBJ2-5): SQTIHQWPATLVQPVGSPLSLECTVEGTSNPNLYWYRQAAGRGLQLLFYSVGIGQISSEVPQNLSASRPQDRQFILSSKKLLLSDSGFYLCAWSVNLGGRGETQYFGPGTRLLVL.

This clonotype was counted between two and nine times. The V and J genes are TRBV5-1 and TRBJ2-2; D is perhaps TRBD1 (6 bases). This CDR3 is 15 amino acids long. Trimming removed 0 bases at V and 5 bases at J, with 11 bases between. Germline lookup yields CDR1 SGHRS and CDR2 YFSETQ. The CDR3: CASSLEGGRTGELFF. For the CDR3, the DNA is TGCGCCAGCAGCTTGGAAGGGGGTCGGACCGGGGAGCTGTTTTTT.